Listed below are T cell receptor beta chains from one sample, sequenced in a study of spatial heterogeneity in lung cancer. MiXCR, applied by TCRdb to the 5' RACE reads, yields one record per CDR3 protein. Counted here are tens of thousands of distinct CDR3 sequences, 7.5% occurring once; the ten biggest clones make up 28%. Source: PBMCs, taken at surgery. The receptors shown here come from a male donor with early-stage non-small cell lung cancer. CDR3s include the opening cysteine and the closing phenylalanine or tryptophan. D genes are given only for firm matches. Some rows have no size entry. The others give once, few or many, or a class for an expanded clone.

V gene	clone size	J gene	D gene	CDR3 DNA	CDR3 protein
TRBV13	few	TRBJ2-1	-	TGTGCCAGCAGCTGGGGGGCCTGGAGGAATGAGCAGTTCTTC	CASSWGAWRNEQFF
TRBV28	-	TRBJ1-4	-	TGTGCCAGCAGTCCTCATTCCGGGGGTGATGAAAAACTGTTTTTT	CASSPHSGGDEKLFF
TRBV5-1	many	TRBJ2-7	TRBD1	TGCGCCAGCAGCGCCGACAGGGCGTCCTACGAGCAGTACTTC	CASSADRASYEQYF
TRBV29-1	many	TRBJ1-1	-	TGCAGCGTTGAAGAGAACCAGGGGTGGACTGAAGCTTTCTTT	CSVEENQGWTEAFF
TRBV18	-	TRBJ1-5	-	TGTGCCAGCTCACCCCCCGGGGGTTCGCCCCAGCATTTT	CASSPPGGSPQHF
TRBV6-5	-	TRBJ2-1	TRBD2	TGTGCCAGCAGGAGGACTAGCGGGGCCTGGGACTACAATGAGCAGTTCTTC	CASRRTSGAWDYNEQFF
TRBV6-2/TRBV6-3	few	TRBJ2-2	-	TGTGCCAGCAGTTGGCCCTGGAGGGAGCTGTTTTTT	CASSWPWRELFF
TRBV30	many	TRBJ1-2	TRBD1	TGTGCCTACCGACCGCAGGGGGCCCCCCATGGCTACACCTTC	CAYRPQGAPHGYTF
TRBV27	many	TRBJ2-3	TRBD2	TGTGCCAGCAGTTTTGCGGGAGGTATCACAGATACGCAGTATTTT	CASSFAGGITDTQYF
TRBV29-1	many	TRBJ1-3	-	TGCAGCGTTGAGAGCCCCTATAGAAACACCATATATTTT	CSVESPYRNTIYF
TRBV14	few	TRBJ2-2	-	TGTGCCAGCAGCCAAGATTGGTGGGAGACCGGGGAGCTGTTTTTT	CASSQDWWETGELFF
TRBV29-1	many	TRBJ1-2	-	TGCAGCGTTGTGGGGTATGGCTACACCTTC	CSVVGYGYTF
TRBV12-3/TRBV12-4	few	TRBJ2-3	-	TGTGCCAGCAGTTTAACAGCGGTGATTAGCACAGATACGCAGTATTTT	CASSLTAVISTDTQYF
TRBV12-3/TRBV12-4	-	TRBJ1-5	-	TGTGCCAGCAGTTTATACAGAAATCAGCCCCAGCATTTT	CASSLYRNQPQHF
TRBV28	many	TRBJ2-7	TRBD1	TGTGCCAGCAGCCCTTCCACCGGGACAGGAACTCTGCAGTACTTC	CASSPSTGTGTLQYF
TRBV2	many	TRBJ1-5	-	TGTGCCAGCAGTGTGGGACAACTTAGCAATCAGCCCCAGCATTTT	CASSVGQLSNQPQHF
TRBV7-9	many	TRBJ2-7	-	TGTGCCAGCAGCTCCGACTTCTACGAGCAGTACTTC	CASSSDFYEQYF
TRBV12-3/TRBV12-4	many	TRBJ1-1	TRBD1	TGTGCCAGCAGCCTTAGGGGGCTGAACACTGAAGCTTTCTTT	CASSLRGLNTEAFF
TRBV7-3	-	TRBJ2-3	TRBD2	TGTGCCAGCAGCCGGGGCCGGGGAGGGCCCGATACGCAGTATTTT	CASSRGRGGPDTQYF
TRBV4-3	many	TRBJ2-2	TRBD2	TGCGCCAGCAGCCACCCTGGGGGGGCGAACACCGGGGAGCTGTTTTTT	CASSHPGGANTGELFF
TRBV11-3	few	TRBJ1-1	TRBD1	TGTGCCAGCAGCTTCGACAGGGCCGGTAGAAAAGCTTTCTTT	CASSFDRAGRKAFF
TRBV19	few	TRBJ1-2	-	TGTGCCAGTAGCCCTGCCGGGGGGCCCTCCTATGGCTACACCTTC	CASSPAGGPSYGYTF
TRBV5-5	many	TRBJ2-7	TRBD1	TGTGCCAGCAGCTTGCTCCGGGACAGGGGGACCTACGAGCAGTACTTC	CASSLLRDRGTYEQYF
TRBV3-1	many	TRBJ2-2	-	TGTGCCAGCAGCCAAGATTGGGGGGACAGTAACACCGGGGAGCTGTTTTTT	CASSQDWGDSNTGELFF
TRBV12-3/TRBV12-4	-	TRBJ2-1	TRBD2	TGTGCCAGCAGTCCCTCCGGGACTAGCAAGTATGAGCAGTTCTTC	CASSPSGTSKYEQFF
TRBV12-3/TRBV12-4	-	TRBJ2-5	TRBD2	TGTGCCAGCAGTACCGGGACTAGCGGGAACAAGATTGGGGAGACCCAGTACTTC	CASSTGTSGNKIGETQYF
TRBV19	few	TRBJ2-1	TRBD2	TGTGCCAGTAGTCTCGGTAGCGGGAGGTACAATGAGCAGTTCTTC	CASSLGSGRYNEQFF
TRBV7-9	many	TRBJ2-1	-	TGTGCCAGCAGCTTCGGACAGAACTACAATGAGCAGTTCTTC	CASSFGQNYNEQFF